This T cell receptor (beta chain) originates from a study of cytomegalovirus exposure and HLA in healthy donors. Amplification used 60 Vbeta primers and 13 Jbeta primers. Clones were read by immunoSEQ multiplex PCR, and TCRdb kept only the in-frame ones, dropping some. The sample lists about 200,000 clones; around 70% were seen once. Study-level findings and limits: 87-base-pair reads could not separate some V segments, including TRBV6-2 and TRBV6-3. Immune exposure information available was restricted to CMV serostatus. A prior analysis recorded that most TCR beta V segments were productive about 87% or about 30% of the time. The study labeled under 200 TCR beta chains cytomegalovirus-associated.

This clone appeared a few times. Its antigen is currently unknown. CDR1 and CDR2 from the germline V gene are MNHNY and SVGAGI (reference sequence). After removal of 4 bases from V and 7 bases from J, the junction contained 5 bases not matched to a gene. There are 13 residues in the CDR3. This TCR derives from a man aged 40-55 years in good health and CMV-seropositive. The chain is built from TRBV6-6 and TRBJ1-2; 8 bases fit TRBD1. Sequencing input: PBMCs. CDR3 nucleotide sequence: TGTGCCAGCAGTTCCTCAGGGGGCCGTGGCTACACCTTC. Its protein product is CASSSSGGRGYTF.